Following are 23 T cell receptor beta chains from one sample sequenced in a study of T cell repertoires in urothelial bladder cancer. TCRdb's copy holds only in-frame clones and misses some; the assay was immunoSEQ multiplex PCR. Of several thousand clones in the sample, around 58% were seen once. Sequencing input: tumor-infiltrating cells from bladder cancer. These receptor sequences come from a human donor with urothelial carcinoma.

V gene TRBV29-1 combines with J gene TRBJ2-1, with 10 bases fitting TRBD2. V gave up 0 bases and J gave up 2 bases; unmatched junction bases: 19. Germline V gene sequence: CDR1 SQVTM, CDR2 ANQGSEA. CDR3 length: 21 residues. DNA for the CDR3: TGCAGCGTTGAAGACCACGAGCTGATAGCGGGGGGCCGGATCGCCTACAATGAGCAGTTCTTC. Its protein product is CSVEDHELIAGGRIAYNEQFF.

The rearrangement joins TRBV6-6 to TRBJ2-1; D gene ambiguous. CDR1 is MNHNY and CDR2 is SVGAGI in the germline V gene (reference sequence). Between the trimmed V and J ends, which lost 9 bases and 4 bases, there was a span of 13 bases. This CDR3 region has 13 residues. The CDR3 protein is CASGSSGYNEQFF. The DNA of the CDR3 is TGTGCCAGTGGGTCTTCTGGTTACAATGAGCAGTTCTTC.

V gene TRBV5-1 combines with J gene TRBJ2-1; D gene uncertain. Germline-derived CDR1 and CDR2 are SGHRS and YFSETQ. The CDR3 is made up of 15 amino acids. Trimming left V 0 bases short and J 2 bases short, with 9 bases between. The CDR3 DNA is TGCGCCAGCAGCTTGGAATCGGGCCCCTACAATGAGCAGTTCTTC. It translates to CASSLESGPYNEQFF.

This chain joins TRBV2 and TRBJ1-6, with 7 bases fitting TRBD1. Looked up from germline, CDR1 is SNHLY and CDR2 is FYNNEI. Germline trimming cut 4 bases from V and 10 bases from J; bases unmatched to any gene: 10. This CDR3 region has 15 residues. The CDR3, as DNA: TGTGCCAGCAGTGCGCGACAGGGCGGGGGATCACCCCTCCACTTT. It codes for CASSARQGGGSPLHF.

The gene calls are TRBV7-8 and TRBJ1-3; D gene uncertain. The CDR3 length is 14 residues. Trimming took 1 base from V and 0 from J, leaving 4 bases between them. Per germline, CDR1 SGHVS and CDR2 FQNEAQ. The CDR3 is CASSLGVSGNTIYF. The DNA of the CDR3 is TGTGCCAGCAGCTTAGGAGTCTCTGGAAACACCATATATTTT.

The rearrangement uses TRBV4-3 and TRBJ1-6, with 10 bases matching TRBD1. V gave up 0 bases and J gave up 9 bases; unmatched junction bases: 5. CDR1 and CDR2 from the germline V gene are LGHNA and YSLEER. The CDR3 loop spans 16 amino acids. CDR3 amino acids: CASSQEGTGAGSPLHF. CDR3 DNA: TGCGCCAGCAGCCAAGAGGGGACAGGGGCGGGTTCACCCCTCCACTTT.

CDR3 amino acids: CASSNGASAGELFF. Written as DNA, the CDR3 is TGTGCCAGCAGTAACGGGGCGAGCGCCGGGGAGCTGTTTTTT. The chain employs TRBV6-6 and TRBJ2-2; D possibly matches TRBD1 or TRBD2 (5 bases each). Germline CDR1 is MNHNY and CDR2 is SVGAGI (reference sequence). This CDR3 has 14 amino acids. V was shortened by 5 bases and J by 6 bases, with 13 bases between the two germline ends.

This clone turned up a few times. This rearrangement joins TRBV5-8 to TRBJ1-3; 8 bases match TRBD1. The J segment lost 3 bases and the V segment lost 4 bases, leaving 12 bases of the junction unmatched. Germline CDR1 reads SGHTS; CDR2 reads YDEGEE. The CDR3 is made up of 17 amino acids. The CDR3 DNA follows: TGTGCCAGCAGCCTAGACTCAGGGGGCTCAAGTGGAAACACCATATATTTT. Amino acids: CASSLDSGGSSGNTIYF.

This clone has only a few counts. The chain recombines TRBV5-4 with TRBJ2-1, with 11 bases aligning to TRBD2. The CDR3 spans 16 residues. V lost 3 bases to trimming and J lost 9 bases; unmatched junction nucleotides: 11. Germline CDR1 SGHNT, CDR2 YYREEE (reference sequence). Written as DNA, the CDR3 is TGTGCCAGCAGCTCGCGATTTAGCGGGGGGGCTATTGAGCAGTTCTTC. Amino acid sequence: CASSSRFSGGAIEQFF.

V and J are TRBV2 and TRBJ2-7; 7 bases line up with TRBD1. The CDR3 totals 16 residues. Trimming took 4 bases from V and 2 from J; bases not matched to a gene: 11. Per germline, CDR1 SNHLY and CDR2 FYNNEI. The CDR3 protein is CASSGDRLRSTYEQYF. CDR3 in DNA: TGTGCCAGCAGTGGGGACAGACTAAGATCCACCTACGAGCAGTACTTC.

In this sample, this clone turned up once. The chain couples TRBV9 to TRBJ2-7, with 8 bases fitting TRBD1. Germline CDR1 is SGDLS and CDR2 is YYNGEE. The V segment lost 3 bases and the J segment 2 bases; nucleotides outside the gene matches: 4. The CDR3 spans 14 residues. The DNA of the CDR3 is TGTGCCAGCAGCGAGACAGGGGACCCCTACGAGCAGTACTTC. Protein product: CASSETGDPYEQYF.

The chain uses TRBV25-1 and TRBJ1-2; TRBD1 matches 8 bases. V shed 2 bases, J shed 14 bases, and the junction held 16 bases outside the gene matches. The V gene's germline CDR1 is MGHDK and CDR2 SYGVNS. The CDR3 consists of 15 residues. CDR3 nucleotides: TGTGCCAGCAGTGAAACACGTTTTACTTCAGGGGGCCTGACCTTC. Translating it yields CASSETRFTSGGLTF.

This clone is medium-sized. This chain links TRBV7-8 with TRBJ1-1; possible D gene TRBD1, 6 bases. Germline lookup yields CDR1 SGHVS and CDR2 FQNEAQ. V gave up 4 bases and J gave up 4 bases, with 31 bases separating them. There are 20 residues in the CDR3. The CDR3 bases are TGTGCCAGCAGCTCCCTAATCCATGGGGGGCGAGGGATCCAGGCCACTGAAGCTTTCTTT. This encodes CASSSLIHGGRGIQATEAFF. The variable domain in full, completed from reference TRBV7-8 and TRBJ1-1, reads GAGVSQSPRYKVAKRGQDVALRCDPISGHVSLFWYQQALGQGPEFLTYFQNEAQLDKSGLPSDRFFAERPEGSVSTLKIQRTQQEDSAVYLCASSSLIHGGRGIQATEAFFGQGTRLTVV.

The chain has TRBV6-6 and TRBJ1-4; D is uncertain. Looked up from germline, CDR1 is MNHNY and CDR2 is SVGAGI (reference sequence). V was shortened by 1 base and J by 7 bases, with 7 bases between the two germline ends. The CDR3 extends over 13 amino acids. CDR3 residues: CASSYLESEKLFF. The CDR3, as DNA: TGTGCCAGCAGTTACTTAGAAAGTGAAAAACTGTTTTTT.

V usage is TRBV7-2 and J usage is TRBJ1-2; the D is unclear. V was pared by 7 bases and J by 8 bases, with 14 bases between. In germline, CDR1 is SGHTA, CDR2 FQGNSA. The CDR3 extends over 12 amino acids. CDR3 in amino acids: CASTQRVGGYTF. In DNA form, the CDR3 reads TGTGCCAGCACCCAACGAGTGGGGGGCTACACCTTC.

Only a few counts were recorded for this clone. This sequence joins TRBV9 and TRBJ2-7, with D tentatively TRBD1 (6 bases). V dropped 0 bases and J dropped 1 base, with 11 bases sitting between them. The CDR3 runs 15 residues. Per the germline V gene, CDR1 is SGDLS and CDR2 is YYNGEE. CDR3 sequence: CASSVGMTGSYEQYF. The CDR3 DNA reads TGTGCCAGCAGCGTAGGGATGACAGGATCCTACGAGCAGTACTTC. Based on the CDR3 plus reference TRBV9 and TRBJ2-7, the full variable domain is DSGVTQTPKHLITATGQRVTLRCSPRSGDLSVYWYQQSLDQGLQFLIQYYNGEERAKGNILERFSAQQFPDLHSELNLSSLELGDSALYFCASSVGMTGSYEQYFGPGTRLTVT.

V is TRBV5-1 and J is TRBJ2-3; 7 positions match TRBD2. The CDR3 has 16 amino acids. The V and J ends lost 0 bases and 2 bases, in that order; junction bases with no gene match: 6. The germline V gene has CDR1 SGHRS and CDR2 YFSETQ. The CDR3 DNA reads TGCGCCAGCAGCTTGGGCCTAGCGGAGATCACAGATACGCAGTATTTT. As protein: CASSLGLAEITDTQYF.

There are a few counts of this clone. The chain combines TRBV30 with TRBJ1-3; 8 bases align to TRBD1. J was trimmed by 5 bases and V by 4 bases; bases with no gene match: 7. The CDR3 consists of 14 residues. CDR1 and CDR2 (germline): GTSNPN, SVGIG (reference sequence). The CDR3 nucleotides read TGTGCCTGGACCCAAGGACAGGGTAGAAACACCATATATTTT. Translating gives CAWTQGQGRNTIYF.

The chain uses TRBV2 and TRBJ2-7; 10 bases agree with TRBD1. J gave up 5 bases and V 5 bases, and 3 bases lay outside the gene matches. The CDR3 is 13 amino acids. Looked up from germline, CDR1 is SNHLY and CDR2 is FYNNEI. The CDR3 DNA follows: TGTGCCAGCAGTCCGGACAGGGGGGACGAGCAGTACTTC. This encodes CASSPDRGDEQYF.

The rearrangement uses TRBV4-1 and TRBJ1-1; 8 bases are shared with TRBD1. The CDR3 runs 16 residues. CDR1 and CDR2 (germline): MGHRA, YSYEKL. V was clipped by 5 bases and J by 4 bases; unmatched bases: 12. CDR3 nucleotide sequence: TGCGCCAGCAGCACCATCCTCGGACAGGGCGGCACTGAAGCTTTCTTT. This gives the protein CASSTILGQGGTEAFF.

The chain joins TRBV29-1 to TRBJ1-4; D gene ambiguous. The CDR3 spans 13 residues. V lost 4 bases to trimming and J lost 3 bases, with 9 bases between them. Germline loops: CDR1 SQVTM, CDR2 ANQGSEA. CDR3 DNA sequence: TGCAGCGTTGGCGCAACACCTAATGAAAAACTGTTTTTT. The encoded protein is CSVGATPNEKLFF.

This chain joins TRBV27 and TRBJ2-7, with D maybe TRBD1 (6 bases). Per the germline V gene, CDR1 is MNHEY and CDR2 is SMNVEV (reference sequence). Trimming took 10 bases from V and 3 from J, leaving 16 bases between them. This CDR3 is built from 13 residues. This chain's CDR3 is CAKDPGQCYEQYF. In nucleotides, the CDR3 is TGTGCCAAGGACCCGGGACAATGCTACGAGCAGTACTTC.

CDR3 sequence reads: CASSLGMTEYGYTF. Here the CDR3 DNA reads TGCGCCAGCAGCTTGGGGATGACAGAGTATGGCTACACCTTC. The chain has TRBV5-1 and TRBJ1-2, with D perhaps matching TRBD1 (5 bases). CDR1 is SGHRS and CDR2 is YFSETQ in the germline V gene. V was shortened by 0 bases and J by 5 bases, with 11 bases between the two germline ends. This CDR3 comprises 14 residues.